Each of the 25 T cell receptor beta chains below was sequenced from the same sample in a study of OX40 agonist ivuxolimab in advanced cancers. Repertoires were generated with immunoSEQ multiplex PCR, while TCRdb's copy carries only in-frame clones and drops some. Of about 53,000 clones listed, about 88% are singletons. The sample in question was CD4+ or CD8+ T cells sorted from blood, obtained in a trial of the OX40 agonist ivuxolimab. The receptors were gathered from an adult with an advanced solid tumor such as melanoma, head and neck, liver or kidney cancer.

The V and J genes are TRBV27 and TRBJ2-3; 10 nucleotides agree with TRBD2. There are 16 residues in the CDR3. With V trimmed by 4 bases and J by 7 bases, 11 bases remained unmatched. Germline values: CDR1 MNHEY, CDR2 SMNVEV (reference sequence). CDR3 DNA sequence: TGTGCCAGCAGTTCCCGACTAGCGGGCTCTCTCCATACGCAGTATTTT. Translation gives CASSSRLAGSLHTQYF.

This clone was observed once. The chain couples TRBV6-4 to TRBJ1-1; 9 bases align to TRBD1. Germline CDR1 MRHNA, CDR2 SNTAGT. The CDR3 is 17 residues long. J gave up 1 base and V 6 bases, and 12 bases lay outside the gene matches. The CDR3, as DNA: TGTGCCAGCAGGAAACAGGGGGCGAGTATTCGGAACACTGAAGCTTTCTTT. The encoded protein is CASRKQGASIRNTEAFF.

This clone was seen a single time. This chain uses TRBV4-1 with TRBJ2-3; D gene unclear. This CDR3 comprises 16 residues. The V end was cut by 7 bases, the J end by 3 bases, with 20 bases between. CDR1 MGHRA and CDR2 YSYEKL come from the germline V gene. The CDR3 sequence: CASTSVEIQKTDTQYF. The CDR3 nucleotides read TGCGCCAGCACCTCCGTCGAGATTCAGAAAACAGATACGCAGTATTTT.

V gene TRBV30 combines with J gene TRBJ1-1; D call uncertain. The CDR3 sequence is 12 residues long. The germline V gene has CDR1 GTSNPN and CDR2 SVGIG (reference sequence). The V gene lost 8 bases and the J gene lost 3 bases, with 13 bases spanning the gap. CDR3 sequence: CAGAGSYTEAFF. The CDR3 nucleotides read TGTGCCGGTGCCGGAAGTTACACTGAAGCTTTCTTT.

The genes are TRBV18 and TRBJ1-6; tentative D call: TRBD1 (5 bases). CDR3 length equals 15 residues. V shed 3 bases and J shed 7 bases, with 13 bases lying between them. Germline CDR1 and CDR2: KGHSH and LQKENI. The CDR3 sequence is CASSPGELKNSPLHF. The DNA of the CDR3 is TGTGCCAGCTCACCGGGGGAGTTGAAGAATTCACCCCTCCACTTT.

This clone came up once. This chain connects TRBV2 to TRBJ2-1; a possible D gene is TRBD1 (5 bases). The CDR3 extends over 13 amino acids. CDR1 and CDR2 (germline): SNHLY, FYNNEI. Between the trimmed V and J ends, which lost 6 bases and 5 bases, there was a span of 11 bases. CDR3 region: CASSQTENNEQFF. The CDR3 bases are TGTGCCAGCAGCCAGACAGAGAACAATGAGCAGTTCTTC.

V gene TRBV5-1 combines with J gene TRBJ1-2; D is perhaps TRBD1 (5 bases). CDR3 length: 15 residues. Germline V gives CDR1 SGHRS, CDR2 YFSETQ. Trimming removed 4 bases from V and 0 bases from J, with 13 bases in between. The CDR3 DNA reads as TGCGCCAGCAGCCGGGACCGAGGAGCTAACTATGGCTACACCTTC. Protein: CASSRDRGANYGYTF.

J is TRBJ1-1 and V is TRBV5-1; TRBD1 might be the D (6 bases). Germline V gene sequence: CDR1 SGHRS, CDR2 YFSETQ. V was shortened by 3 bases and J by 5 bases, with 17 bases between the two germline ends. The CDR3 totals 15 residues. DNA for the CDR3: TGCGCCAGCAGCTGGGACACTATGGAAGGGACTGAAGCTTTCTTT. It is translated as CASSWDTMEGTEAFF.

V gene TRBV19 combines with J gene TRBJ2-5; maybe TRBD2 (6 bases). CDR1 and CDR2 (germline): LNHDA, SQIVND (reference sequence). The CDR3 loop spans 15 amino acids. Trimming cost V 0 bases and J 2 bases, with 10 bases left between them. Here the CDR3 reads CASSIDSSDQETQYF. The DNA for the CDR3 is TGTGCCAGTAGTATAGATTCTAGCGATCAAGAGACCCAGTACTTC.

The CDR3 bases are TGTGCCAGCAGCCCGGCGGGGCTAAATGAAAAACTGTTTTTT. Residues: CASSPAGLNEKLFF. The chain uses TRBV5-5 and TRBJ1-4; the D gene is possibly TRBD1 (5 bases). Looked up from germline, CDR1 is SGHKS and CDR2 is YYEKEE (reference sequence). V lost 4 bases and J 5 bases, leaving 12 bases between the germline ends. CDR3 length: 14 residues.

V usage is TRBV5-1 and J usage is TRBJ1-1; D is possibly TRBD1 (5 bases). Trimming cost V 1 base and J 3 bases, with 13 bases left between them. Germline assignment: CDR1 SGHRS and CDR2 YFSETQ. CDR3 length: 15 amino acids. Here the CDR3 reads CASSLLRSGHTEAFF. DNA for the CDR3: TGCGCCAGCAGCTTGTTGCGCTCGGGGCACACTGAAGCTTTCTTT.

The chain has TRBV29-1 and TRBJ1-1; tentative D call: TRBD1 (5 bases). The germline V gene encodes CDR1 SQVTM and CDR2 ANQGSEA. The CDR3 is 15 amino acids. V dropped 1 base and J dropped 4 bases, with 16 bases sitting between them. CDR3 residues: CSVEVRRKRGTEAFF. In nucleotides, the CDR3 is TGCAGCGTTGAAGTAAGGCGGAAAAGGGGCACTGAAGCTTTCTTT. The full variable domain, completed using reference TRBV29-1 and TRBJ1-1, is SAVISQKPSRDICQRGTSLTIQCQVDSQVTMMFWYRQQPGQSLTLIATANQGSEATYESGFVIDKFPISRPNLTFSTLTVSNMSPEDSSIYLCSVEVRRKRGTEAFFGQGTRLTVV.

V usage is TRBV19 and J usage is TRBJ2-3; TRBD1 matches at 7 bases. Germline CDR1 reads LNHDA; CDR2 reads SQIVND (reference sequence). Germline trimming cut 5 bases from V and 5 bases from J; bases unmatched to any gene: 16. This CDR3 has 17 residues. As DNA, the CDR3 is TGTGCCAGTAGTGGGGAGACAGGGCAAATAACAGGAGATACGCAGTATTTT. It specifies CASSGETGQITGDTQYF.

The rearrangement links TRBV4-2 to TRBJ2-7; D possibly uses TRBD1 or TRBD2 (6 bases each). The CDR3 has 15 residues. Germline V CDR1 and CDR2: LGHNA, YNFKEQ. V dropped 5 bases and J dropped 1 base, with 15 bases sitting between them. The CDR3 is CASSLIGGGSYEQYF. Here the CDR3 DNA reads TGTGCCAGCAGCTTGATCGGGGGCGGGTCCTACGAGCAGTACTTC.

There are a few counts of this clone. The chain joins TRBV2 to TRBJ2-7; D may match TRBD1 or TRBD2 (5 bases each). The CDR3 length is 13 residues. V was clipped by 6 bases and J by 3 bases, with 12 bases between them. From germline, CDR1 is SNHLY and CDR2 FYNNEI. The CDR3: CASRDLGGYEQYF. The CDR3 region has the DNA TGTGCCAGCAGGGACCTTGGGGGCTACGAGCAGTACTTC.

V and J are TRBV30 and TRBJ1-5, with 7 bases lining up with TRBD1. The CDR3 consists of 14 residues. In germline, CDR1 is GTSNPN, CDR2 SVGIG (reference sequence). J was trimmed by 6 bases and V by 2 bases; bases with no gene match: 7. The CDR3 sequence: CAWSPTGIIQPQHF. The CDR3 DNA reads TGTGCCTGGAGTCCGACAGGGATCATTCAGCCCCAGCATTTT.

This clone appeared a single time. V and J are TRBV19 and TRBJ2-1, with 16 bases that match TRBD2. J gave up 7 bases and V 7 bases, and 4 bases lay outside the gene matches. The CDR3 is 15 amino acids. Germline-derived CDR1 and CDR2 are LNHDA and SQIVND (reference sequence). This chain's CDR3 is CASNTGLAGGNEQFF. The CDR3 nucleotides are TGTGCCAGTAACACGGGACTAGCGGGGGGGAATGAGCAGTTCTTC.

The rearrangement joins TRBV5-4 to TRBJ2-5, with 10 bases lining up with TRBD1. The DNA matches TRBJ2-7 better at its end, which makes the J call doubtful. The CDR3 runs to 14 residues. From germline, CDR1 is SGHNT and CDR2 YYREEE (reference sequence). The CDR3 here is CASSRRDRGYEQYF. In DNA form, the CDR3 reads TGTGCCAGCAGCCGCCGGGACAGGGGTTACGAGCAGTACTTC.

CDR3 protein: CASSTFGATNEKLFF. The DNA of the CDR3 is TGCGCCAGCAGCACCTTTGGGGCAACTAATGAAAAACTGTTTTTT. The V and J genes are TRBV5-1 and TRBJ1-4; D remains ambiguous. The CDR3 is 15 amino acids. Germline V gives CDR1 SGHRS, CDR2 YFSETQ. V gave up 4 bases and J gave up 0 bases, with 10 bases separating them.

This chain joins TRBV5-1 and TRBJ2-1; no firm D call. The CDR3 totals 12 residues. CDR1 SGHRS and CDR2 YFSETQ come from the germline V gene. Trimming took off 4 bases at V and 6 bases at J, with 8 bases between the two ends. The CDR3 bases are TGCGCCAGCAGCACCCCCAGCAATGAGCAGTTCTTC. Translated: CASSTPSNEQFF.

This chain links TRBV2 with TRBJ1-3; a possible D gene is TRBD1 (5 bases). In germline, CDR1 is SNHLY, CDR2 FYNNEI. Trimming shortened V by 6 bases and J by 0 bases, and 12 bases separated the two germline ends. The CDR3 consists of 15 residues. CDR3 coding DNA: TGTGCCAGCAGCGGGGACTCTAACTCTGGAAACACCATATATTTT. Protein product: CASSGDSNSGNTIYF.

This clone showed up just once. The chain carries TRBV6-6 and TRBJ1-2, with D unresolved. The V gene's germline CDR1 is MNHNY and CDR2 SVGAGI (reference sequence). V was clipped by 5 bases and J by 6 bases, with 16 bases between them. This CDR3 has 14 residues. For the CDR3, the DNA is TGTGCCAGCAGTCGACTTGCCCGAGGCGATGGCTACACCTTC. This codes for CASSRLARGDGYTF.

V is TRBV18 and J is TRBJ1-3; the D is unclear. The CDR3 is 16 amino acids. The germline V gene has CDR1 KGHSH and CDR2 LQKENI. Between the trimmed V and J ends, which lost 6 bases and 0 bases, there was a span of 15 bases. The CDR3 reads CASSPSTADSGNTIYF. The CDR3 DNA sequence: TGTGCCAGCTCGCCTAGTACAGCCGACTCTGGAAACACCATATATTTT.

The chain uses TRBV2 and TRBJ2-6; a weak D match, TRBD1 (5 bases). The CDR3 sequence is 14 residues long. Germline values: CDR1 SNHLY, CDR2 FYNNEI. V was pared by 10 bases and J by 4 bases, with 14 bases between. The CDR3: CATARDGGANVLTF. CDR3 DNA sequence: TGTGCCACGGCCAGGGATGGAGGGGCCAACGTCCTGACTTTC.

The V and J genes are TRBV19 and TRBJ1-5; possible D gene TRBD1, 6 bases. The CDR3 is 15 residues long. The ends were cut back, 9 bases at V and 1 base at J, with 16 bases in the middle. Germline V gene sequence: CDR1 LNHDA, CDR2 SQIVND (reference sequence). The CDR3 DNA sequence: TGTGCCAGACATAGGACAGAACTCAGCAATCAGCCCCAGCATTTT. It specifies CARHRTELSNQPQHF.